The text below deals with one T cell receptor (beta chain). This sample was taken from a study of cytomegalovirus exposure and HLA in healthy donors. Both 60 Vbeta primers and 13 Jbeta primers went into the PCR. The repertoire was sequenced with immunoSEQ multiplex PCR; TCRdb's copy has only in-frame clones and lacks some. The table lists around 130,000 clones, about 80% of them singletons. Sequenced: PBMCs. The sequence was obtained from a woman aged 45-65 years in good health and CMV-seronegative.

The CDR3 spells CASSQGGQARHIQYF. As DNA, the CDR3 is TGTGCCAGCAGCCAAGGCGGACAGGCAAGGCACATTCAGTACTTC. The chain combines TRBV4-2 with TRBJ2-4, with 7 nucleotides matching TRBD1. This CDR3 spans 15 amino acids. Germline V lookup: CDR1 LGHNA, CDR2 YNFKEQ. Trimming removed 1 base from V and 8 bases from J; junction bases left unmatched: 8.